This entry lists 24 T cell receptor beta chains sequenced from one sample in a study of human T cells and chemical hapten exposure. TCRdb ran MiXCR on the RACE reads and lists one entry per CDR3 protein. The sample consists of around 300,000 distinct CDR3 sequences, roughly 6.9% of them appearing once. Time point defined: patch test 1, 2 weeks after DPC sensitization. Treatment given: therapeutic diphenylcyclopropenone sensitization with weekly scalp DPC. The specimen was whole blood, collected in connection with sensitization to the hapten diphenylcyclopropenone (DPC). The receptors were sampled from a woman aged 18-35 years with alopecia areata. Some clones in this sample may be carry-over from other donors' samples.

The chain combines TRBV14 with TRBJ1-1, with D perhaps TRBD1 (5 bases). Germline CDR1 and CDR2: SGHDN and FVKESK. The CDR3 loop spans 17 amino acids. V was cut by 0 bases and J by 0 bases, with 14 bases left in between. The CDR3 DNA follows: TGTGCCAGCAGCCAAGACCCCGGGGGGTACCTGAACACTGAAGCTTTCTTT. This sequence encodes CASSQDPGGYLNTEAFF.

This clonotype came up many times. J is TRBJ2-3 and V is TRBV7-9, with TRBD1 matching 9 bases. The germline V gene encodes CDR1 SEHNR and CDR2 FQNEAQ (reference sequence). The CDR3 sequence is 17 residues long. The J segment lost 1 base and the V segment lost 4 bases, leaving 9 bases of the junction unmatched. DNA of the CDR3: TGTGCCAGCAGCTCCTATAGCCGGGACAGGGGCACAGATACGCAGTATTTT. Translation gives CASSSYSRDRGTDTQYF.

The chain combines TRBV2 with TRBJ2-2; D gene ambiguous. The CDR3 is 15 residues long. The germline gives CDR1 SNHLY, CDR2 FYNNEI. Trimming stripped 3 bases from V and 1 base from J, with 9 bases between. The CDR3 DNA is TGTGCCAGCAGTGATAGGCTCCAGAACACCGGGGAGCTGTTTTTT. Translated: CASSDRLQNTGELFF.

V gene TRBV20-1 combines with J gene TRBJ2-2; a weak D match, TRBD1 (6 bases). V was pared by 2 bases and J by 7 bases, with 11 bases between. Germline CDR1 is DFQATT and CDR2 is SNEGSKA (reference sequence). The CDR3 spans 13 residues. CDR3 nucleotides: TGCAGTGCTAGAATGACAGGCGGCGGGGAGCTGTTTTTT. Encoded protein: CSARMTGGGELFF.

Only a few counts were recorded for this clonotype. The V gene is TRBV20-1, the J gene TRBJ2-1; tentatively, D is TRBD2 (5 bases). CDR3 length: 14 amino acids. Looked up from germline, CDR1 is DFQATT and CDR2 is SNEGSKA (reference sequence). V was trimmed by 3 bases and J by 1 base, leaving 10 bases between them. DNA of the CDR3: TGCAGTGCTAGGACCGGGGAGTCCTACAATGAGCAGTTCTTC. This codes for CSARTGESYNEQFF.

This clonotype occurred many times. The chain is built from TRBV10-3 and TRBJ2-3, with no clear D. V gave up 0 bases and J gave up 3 bases, with 1 base separating them. The length of the CDR3 is 12 residues. Germline loops: CDR1 ENHRY, CDR2 SYGVKD. As DNA, the CDR3 is TGTGCCATCAGTGAGTCGACAGATACGCAGTATTTT. Its translation is CAISESTDTQYF.

This clonotype was counted a single time. A much bigger clone sits one base away, suggesting this may be a read error. The V call is TRBV7-3, the J call TRBJ1-1; D is possibly TRBD1 (5 bases). There are 15 residues in the CDR3. Germline V gives CDR1 SGHTA, CDR2 FQGTGA. CDR3 loop: CASSPGPAGSTGAFF. CDR3 DNA sequence: TGTGCCAGCAGCCCAGGGCCCGCGGGGAGCACTGGAGCTTTCTTT. The whole variable domain, remainder taken from reference TRBV7-3 and TRBJ1-1, is GAGVSQTPSNKVTEKGKYVELRCDPISGHTALYWYRQSLGQGPEFLIYFQGTGAADDSGLPNDRFFAVRPEGSVSTLKIQRTERGDSAVYLCASSPGPAGSTGAFFGQGTRLTVV.

The chain carries TRBV27 and TRBJ2-7; D is perhaps TRBD2 (5 bases). The CDR3 is 14 amino acids. CDR1 and CDR2 (germline): MNHEY, SMNVEV (reference sequence). V lost 4 bases to trimming and J lost 3 bases, with 13 bases between them. The CDR3 bases are TGTGCCAGCAGTTCCAGATCCGAGGGCTACGAGCAGTACTTC. Amino acid sequence: CASSSRSEGYEQYF.

This clonotype was detected ten times or more. The genes are TRBV6-1 and TRBJ2-3, with D perhaps matching TRBD1 or TRBD2 (6 bases each). V shed 6 bases and J shed 7 bases, with 11 bases lying between them. CDR3 length: 12 amino acids. Per the germline V gene, CDR1 is MNHNS and CDR2 is SASEGT. The CDR3 reads CASSPGAHTQYF. In nucleotides, the CDR3 is TGTGCCAGCAGCCCGGGGGCGCATACGCAGTATTTT.

In DNA form, the CDR3 reads TGTGCCAGTAGATCAAGTCCGGAGGGGACCCTCACTTATAGCAATCAGCCCCAGCATTTT. This codes for CASRSSPEGTLTYSNQPQHF. V is TRBV19 and J is TRBJ1-5; TRBD1 might be the D (5 bases). Germline loops: CDR1 LNHDA, CDR2 SQIVND (reference sequence). The ends were cut back, 6 bases at V and 0 bases at J, with 27 bases in the middle. The CDR3 totals 20 residues.

The rearrangement links TRBV27 to TRBJ2-7; 8 bases align to TRBD1. Looked up from germline, CDR1 is MNHEY and CDR2 is SMNVEV (reference sequence). V dropped 5 bases and J dropped 4; count of bases not matched to a gene: 4. CDR3 length equals 13 residues. CDR3 DNA: TGTGCCAGCAGTCTTAACAGGGGGTACGAGCAGTACTTC. Its translation is CASSLNRGYEQYF.

Only a few counts were recorded for this clonotype. The chain couples TRBV4-1 to TRBJ1-1; D remains unclear. V was shortened by 0 bases and J by 0 bases, with 11 bases between the two germline ends. The CDR3 sequence is 16 residues long. Germline values: CDR1 MGHRA, CDR2 YSYEKL. The CDR3 nucleotides read TGCGCCAGCAGCCAAGATGGTAGGTTACTGAACACTGAAGCTTTCTTT. This encodes CASSQDGRLLNTEAFF.

V usage is TRBV6-5 and J usage is TRBJ2-3; 9 nucleotides match TRBD1. CDR1 and CDR2 (germline): MNHEY, SVGAGI. V lost 6 bases, J lost 4 bases, and 8 bases stayed unmatched. The CDR3 runs 15 residues. The CDR3 region has the DNA TGTGCCAGCAGACCACAGGGGGCGTTGGCAGATACGCAGTATTTT. Translation: CASRPQGALADTQYF.

CDR3 in amino acids: CASSLDPDPGNEQYF. CDR3 sequence (DNA): TGTGCCAGCAGCTTGGACCCAGACCCGGGGAACGAGCAGTACTTC. The rearrangement joins TRBV5-4 to TRBJ2-7; D possibly corresponds to TRBD2 (5 bases). V lost 0 bases and J 5 bases, leaving 15 bases between the germline ends. The CDR3 extends over 15 amino acids. Germline CDR1 reads SGHNT; CDR2 reads YYREEE (reference sequence).

This clonotype was detected a few times. This chain uses TRBV19 with TRBJ2-1; D is unresolved. Germline V lookup: CDR1 LNHDA, CDR2 SQIVND (reference sequence). CDR3 length: 14 amino acids. V lost 3 bases and J 0 bases, leaving 6 bases between the germline ends. CDR3 coding DNA: TGTGCCAGTAGTATGGGTAGCTCCTACAATGAGCAGTTCTTC. It yields the protein CASSMGSSYNEQFF.

The chain is built from TRBV4-1 and TRBJ1-2, with D tentatively TRBD1 (5 bases). This CDR3 is 14 amino acids long. The V end lost 1 base, the J end lost 1 base, and 7 bases lay between the germline ends. The germline gives CDR1 MGHRA, CDR2 YSYEKL. The CDR3 sequence is CASSQVRDNYGYTF. In DNA, the CDR3 is TGCGCCAGCAGCCAAGTCAGGGATAACTATGGCTACACCTTC.

The sample holds many counts of this clonotype. The CDR3 DNA follows: TGTGCCAGCAGAAACGCACTGAGGCAGTTCTTC. Amino acid sequence: CASRNALRQFF. This chain uses TRBV6-2 or TRBV6-3 with TRBJ2-1, with D hard to call. Germline V gene sequence: CDR1 MNHEY, CDR2 SVGEGT. Trimming removed 6 bases from V and 12 bases from J, with 12 bases in between. This CDR3 contains 11 residues.

This clonotype was counted between two and nine times. CDR3 loop: CAISGKGGELHTQYF. In nucleotides, the CDR3 is TGTGCCATCAGTGGTAAAGGGGGGGAGCTGCATACGCAGTATTTT. This sequence joins TRBV10-3 and TRBJ2-3; maybe TRBD2 (7 bases). Trimming stripped 4 bases from V and 7 bases from J, with 18 bases between. The germline V gene has CDR1 ENHRY and CDR2 SYGVKD. The CDR3 has 15 amino acids.

This clonotype has ten or more counts. This chain links TRBV7-2 with TRBJ1-4; no clear D. The V and J ends lost 2 bases and 7 bases respectively, with 5 bases between them. Germline V gene sequence: CDR1 SGHTA, CDR2 FQGNSA. The CDR3 is 12 residues long. The CDR3 reads CASSLRAEKLFF. Written as DNA, the CDR3 is TGTGCCAGCAGCTTAAGAGCTGAAAAACTGTTTTTT.

The rearrangement uses TRBV15 and TRBJ2-1, with 8 bases aligning to TRBD2. This CDR3 has 16 residues. CDR1 and CDR2 (germline): LNHNV, YYDKDF (reference sequence). The ends lost 2 bases at V and 4 bases at J; junction bases unmatched: 7. The CDR3 here is CATSRKLAAAYNEQFF. The CDR3 DNA is TGTGCCACCAGCAGAAAACTAGCGGCTGCTTACAATGAGCAGTTCTTC.

This clonotype was observed at least ten times. The V gene is TRBV6-5, the J gene TRBJ2-1, with 7 positions matching TRBD1. The CDR3 runs to 16 residues. V was pared by 5 bases and J by 12 bases, with 19 bases of the junction left unmatched. The germline V gene has CDR1 MNHEY and CDR2 SVGAGI. CDR3 coding DNA: TGTGCCAGCAGTCTAACCGACAGGGTGAGGGGTGTTGGGCAGTTCTTC. Its protein product is CASSLTDRVRGVGQFF.

CDR3 amino acids: CATSDHEGGSQETQYF. The CDR3 DNA is TGTGCCACCAGTGACCACGAAGGGGGATCCCAAGAGACCCAGTACTTC. The rearrangement links TRBV24-1 to TRBJ2-5; D possibly corresponds to TRBD1 (6 bases). The germline V and J ends were trimmed by 4 bases and 1 base, with 15 bases remaining between them. The CDR3 is made up of 16 amino acids. Germline V gives CDR1 KGHDR, CDR2 SFDVKD.

J is TRBJ1-5 and V is TRBV20-1; TRBD1 aligns across 8 bases. Germline CDR1 is DFQATT and CDR2 is SNEGSKA (reference sequence). V was clipped by 6 bases and J by 5 bases; unmatched bases: 12. This CDR3 contains 15 residues. Written as DNA, the CDR3 is TGCAGTGCGGACGGGTGGACAGGGTCCGATCAGCCCCAGCATTTT. It translates to CSADGWTGSDQPQHF.

This clonotype was counted only a few times. This chain links TRBV10-3 with TRBJ2-7; TRBD1 agrees at 8 bases. This CDR3 has 15 amino acids. Per the germline V gene, CDR1 is ENHRY and CDR2 is SYGVKD. V gave up 8 bases and J gave up 3 bases; unmatched junction bases: 12. The CDR3 coding sequence is TGTGCCATCGCACAACCCGGGGACAGGAGCTACGAGCAGTACTTC. Its protein is CAIAQPGDRSYEQYF.